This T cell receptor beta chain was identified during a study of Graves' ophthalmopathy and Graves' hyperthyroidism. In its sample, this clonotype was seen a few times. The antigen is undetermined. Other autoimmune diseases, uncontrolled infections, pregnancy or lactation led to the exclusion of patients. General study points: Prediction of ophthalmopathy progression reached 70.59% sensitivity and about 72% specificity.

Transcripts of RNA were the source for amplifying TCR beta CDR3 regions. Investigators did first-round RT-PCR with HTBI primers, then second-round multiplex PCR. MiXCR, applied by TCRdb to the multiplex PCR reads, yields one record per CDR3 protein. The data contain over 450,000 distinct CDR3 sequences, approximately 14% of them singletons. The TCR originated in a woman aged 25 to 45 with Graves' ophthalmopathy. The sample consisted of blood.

This CDR3 reads CASSPTAYQETQYF. CDR3 in DNA: TGTGCCAGCAGCCCGACCGCGTACCAAGAGACCCAGTACTTC. The chain has TRBV11-2 and TRBJ2-5, with D unresolved. The CDR3 is 14 amino acids. Germline V gene data show CDR1 as SGHAT and CDR2 as FQNNGV. The V end was cut by 5 bases, the J end by 0 bases, with 10 bases between.